Shown below are 18 T cell receptor beta chains from a single sample sequenced in a study of T cell responses to AZD1222 COVID-19 vaccine. Libraries were prepared by immunoSEQ multiplex PCR; TCRdb keeps only in-frame clonotypes and omits some of them. The data show about 140,000 clones, more than 80% seen once. This specimen consisted of peripheral blood, obtained on day 0 of MenACWY control vaccination. These receptors all stem from an adult in good health.

In this sample, this clone turned up once. The chain is built from TRBV7-9 and TRBJ1-2, with D unclear. The CDR3 is 14 residues long. Trimming stripped 5 bases from V and 4 bases from J, with 14 bases between. Germline loops: CDR1 SEHNR, CDR2 FQNEAQ (reference sequence). The CDR3 region has the DNA TGTGCCAGCAGCCGTAGGCGGTCTGGCTATGGCTACACCTTC. Encoded protein: CASSRRRSGYGYTF.

The gene calls are TRBV15 and TRBJ2-2; D possibly corresponds to TRBD2 (5 bases). Looked up from germline, CDR1 is LNHNV and CDR2 is YYDKDF (reference sequence). This CDR3 is 14 amino acids long. V was clipped by 1 base and J by 7 bases, with 10 bases between them. The CDR3 loop is CATSRVDFGGELFF. The CDR3 DNA reads as TGTGCCACCAGCAGAGTGGACTTTGGCGGGGAGCTGTTTTTT.

This clone was seen a single time. The rearrangement links TRBV30 to TRBJ1-1; D is possibly TRBD1 (6 bases). CDR3 length: 17 amino acids. Germline CDR1 and CDR2: GTSNPN and SVGIG (reference sequence). Trimming took 0 bases from V and 4 from J, leaving 21 bases between them. CDR3 residues: CAWSVRNRVFLSTEAFF. In DNA form, the CDR3 reads TGTGCCTGGAGTGTACGGAACAGGGTGTTCCTGAGCACTGAAGCTTTCTTT.

V and J are TRBV7-9 and TRBJ1-4; 8 bases are shared with TRBD1. The CDR3 consists of 15 residues. Germline V gives CDR1 SEHNR, CDR2 FQNEAQ (reference sequence). Trimming took 2 bases from V and 6 from J; bases not matched to a gene: 5. The CDR3 protein is CASSLWTGPHEKLFF. Written as DNA, the CDR3 is TGTGCCAGCAGCTTATGGACAGGGCCGCATGAAAAACTGTTTTTT.

CDR3 nucleotide sequence: TGTGTCAGAAGCGGGTGGACTAGCGCGCAGTATTTT. It codes for CVRSGWTSAQYF. The J gene is TRBJ2-3, the V gene TRBV7-5; TRBD2 reflects the table's D call only, with no check against the DNA. TRBV7-5 is recorded as a pseudogene. This CDR3 is 12 amino acids long.

The chain links TRBV28 to TRBJ1-1; weak D call: TRBD1 (5 bases). The CDR3 length is 15 residues. The germline V gene has CDR1 MDHEN and CDR2 SYDVKM. Deletions cut 5 bases from V and 6 bases from J, with 19 bases between. Here the CDR3 reads CASSGGGRTRAEAFF. The CDR3 region has the DNA TGTGCCAGCAGTGGGGGAGGACGGACGCGGGCTGAAGCTTTCTTT.

This chain links TRBV27 with TRBJ1-2; 10 bases are a match to TRBD1. CDR1 MNHEY and CDR2 SMNVEV come from the germline V gene (reference sequence). The CDR3 length is 14 residues. The V gene end was trimmed by 5 bases and the J gene end by 7 bases; junction bases not matched to a gene: 7. The CDR3 DNA reads TGTGCCAGCAGTGGGGACAGGGGTTCGGCTGGCTACACCTTC. Its translation: CASSGDRGSAGYTF.

V usage is TRBV6-6 and J usage is TRBJ2-7; 10 bases agree with TRBD1. CDR1 is MNHNY, CDR2 SVGAGI, per germline (reference sequence). V lost 0 bases, J lost 5 bases, and 4 bases stayed unmatched. There are 15 residues in the CDR3. CDR3 in amino acids: CASSYSGQGQNEQYF. The CDR3 bases are TGTGCCAGCAGTTACTCGGGACAGGGGCAAAACGAGCAGTACTTC.

V usage is TRBV5-1 and J usage is TRBJ2-2, with 7 bases that match TRBD2. Germline V gene sequence: CDR1 SGHRS, CDR2 YFSETQ. Trimming took 2 bases from V and 3 from J; bases not matched to a gene: 4. The CDR3 runs to 15 residues. CDR3: CASSLGRVDTGELFF. The CDR3 DNA is TGCGCCAGCAGCTTAGGGAGGGTGGACACCGGGGAGCTGTTTTTT.

The DNA of the CDR3 is TGTGCCAGCTCACCATACTCTAACACTGAAGCTTTCTTT. Residues: CASSPYSNTEAFF. The chain joins TRBV18 to TRBJ1-1; D is uncertain. The CDR3 spans 13 residues. Trimming removed 2 bases at V and 2 bases at J, with 6 bases between. Germline assignment: CDR1 KGHSH and CDR2 LQKENI.

The chain links TRBV7-8 to TRBJ1-2; a possible D gene is TRBD1 (5 bases). Germline CDR1 is SGHVS and CDR2 is FQNEAQ. The CDR3 spans 15 residues. Trimming removed 3 bases at V and 6 bases at J, with 17 bases between. The CDR3 is CASSLDLPGPNGYTF. CDR3 nucleotides: TGTGCCAGCAGCTTGGACCTGCCGGGGCCCAATGGCTACACCTTC.

The chain is built from TRBV27 and TRBJ2-1, with TRBD2 as a possible D gene (6 bases). CDR3 length equals 14 residues. Germline assignment: CDR1 MNHEY and CDR2 SMNVEV (reference sequence). Deletions cut 6 bases from V and 2 bases from J, with 11 bases between. The chain's CDR3 is CASRAGSPYNEQFF. CDR3 nucleotide sequence: TGTGCCAGCAGGGCGGGATCCCCCTACAATGAGCAGTTCTTC.

The V call is TRBV29-1, the J call TRBJ2-6; D assignment may be TRBD1 or TRBD2 (5 bases each). V lost 5 bases, J lost 0 bases, and 11 bases lay in between. The germline V gene encodes CDR1 SQVTM and CDR2 ANQGSEA. The CDR3 runs 15 residues. The CDR3 is CSVSGPYSGANVLTF. The CDR3 DNA is TGCAGCGTTTCGGGACCGTACTCTGGGGCCAACGTCCTGACTTTC.

The J gene is TRBJ2-3, the V gene TRBV7-9, with 9 bases fitting TRBD1. Germline CDR1 reads SEHNR; CDR2 reads FQNEAQ (reference sequence). This CDR3 spans 13 amino acids. The V segment lost 4 bases and the J segment 9 bases; nucleotides outside the gene matches: 5. CDR3 sequence (DNA): TGTGCCAGCAGCTCCATGACAGGGGGGACGCAGTATTTT. Translating gives CASSSMTGGTQYF.

V is TRBV5-1 and J is TRBJ1-1; no definite D call. V lost 4 bases and J 5 bases, leaving 21 bases between the germline ends. The CDR3 is made up of 16 amino acids. CDR1 SGHRS and CDR2 YFSETQ come from the germline V gene. The CDR3 DNA reads as TGCGCCAGCAGCCCCAAGGTTAGGCAGATAGAGACTGAAGCTTTCTTT. Its protein product is CASSPKVRQIETEAFF.

The V gene is TRBV2, the J gene TRBJ2-1; 10 positions match TRBD1. With 6 bases clipped from V and 2 bases from J, the junction kept 1 base outside the gene matches. CDR3 length: 14 residues. Germline-derived CDR1 and CDR2 are SNHLY and FYNNEI. The CDR3 loop is CASRTGGPYNEQFF. As DNA, the CDR3 is TGTGCCAGCAGGACAGGGGGCCCCTACAATGAGCAGTTCTTC.

V and J are TRBV6-5 and TRBJ2-2; possibly TRBD2 for D (6 bases). From germline, CDR1 is MNHEY and CDR2 SVGAGI. V was shortened by 5 bases and J by 4 bases, with 11 bases between the two germline ends. The CDR3 consists of 14 residues. The CDR3 here is CASSLLASTGELFF. The CDR3 DNA reads as TGTGCCAGCAGTCTACTAGCTAGCACCGGGGAGCTGTTTTTT.

The CDR3 is CASSRTGYNSPLHF. The CDR3 DNA reads as TGTGCCAGCAGCCGGACAGGATATAATTCACCCCTCCACTTT. V is TRBV7-2 and J is TRBJ1-6; 7 bases align to TRBD1. The V segment lost 5 bases and the J segment 4 bases; nucleotides outside the gene matches: 2. In germline, CDR1 is SGHTA, CDR2 FQGNSA. There are 14 residues in the CDR3. The full variable domain, rest sourced from reference TRBV7-2 and TRBJ1-6, is GAGVSQSPSNKVTEKGKDVELRCDPISGHTALYWYRQSLGQGLEFLIYFQGNSAPDKSGLPSDRFSAERTGGSVSTLTIQRTQQEDSAVYLCASSRTGYNSPLHFGNGTRLTVT.